This TCR beta chain came from a study of CD8 T cells in Susac syndrome. Study as a whole: When blood was drawn, the patients with Susac syndrome were therapy-naive, on corticosteroids, or on intravenous immunoglobulin alone.

An input of about 0.45 to 1 ug of RNA was subjected to reverse transcription using random hexamers. MiXCR, run by TCRdb on the immunoSEQ multiplex PCR reads, gives a single entry per CDR3 protein. Of about 140,000 distinct CDR3 sequences in the sample, 95% were seen once. This CDR3 spans 11 amino acids. Germline V CDR1 and CDR2: SQVTM, ANQGSEA. V lost 5 bases, J lost 5 bases, and 10 bases lay in between. The TEMRA cells underwent FACS enrichment, while the CD8+ and CD4+ T cells underwent negative isolation. The chain is built from TRBV29-1 and TRBJ2-7; D gene ambiguous. Sequenced: CD4+ T cells from PBMCs. This sequence originates from a human donor with Susac syndrome. The CDR3 nucleotides are TGCAGCGTTCAGGTTGGGGACGAGCAGTACTTC. Translating it yields CSVQVGDEQYF.